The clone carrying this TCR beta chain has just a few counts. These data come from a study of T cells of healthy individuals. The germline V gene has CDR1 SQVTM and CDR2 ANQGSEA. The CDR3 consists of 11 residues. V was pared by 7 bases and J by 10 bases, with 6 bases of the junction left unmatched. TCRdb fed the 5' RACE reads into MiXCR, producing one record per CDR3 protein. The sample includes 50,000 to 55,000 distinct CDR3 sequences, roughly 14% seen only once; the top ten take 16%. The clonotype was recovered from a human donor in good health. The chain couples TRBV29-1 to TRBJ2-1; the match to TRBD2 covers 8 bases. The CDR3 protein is CSGRLAPEQFF. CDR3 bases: TGCAGCGGAAGACTAGCGCCCGAGCAGTTCTTC.